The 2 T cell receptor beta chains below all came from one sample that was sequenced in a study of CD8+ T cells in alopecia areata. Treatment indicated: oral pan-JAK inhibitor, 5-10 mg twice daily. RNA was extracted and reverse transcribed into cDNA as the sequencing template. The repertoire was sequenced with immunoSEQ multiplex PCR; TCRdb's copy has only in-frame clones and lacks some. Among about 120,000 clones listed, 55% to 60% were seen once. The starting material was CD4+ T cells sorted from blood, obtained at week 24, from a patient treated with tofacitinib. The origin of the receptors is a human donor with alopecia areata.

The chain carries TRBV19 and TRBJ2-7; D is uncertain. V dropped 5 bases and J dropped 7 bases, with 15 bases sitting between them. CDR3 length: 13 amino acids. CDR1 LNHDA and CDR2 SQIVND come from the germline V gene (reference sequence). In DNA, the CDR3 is TGTGCCAGTAGTTCGGCTAAAGGTTTTGAGCAGTACTTC. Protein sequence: CASSSAKGFEQYF. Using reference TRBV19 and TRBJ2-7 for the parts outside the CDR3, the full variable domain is DGGITQSPKYLFRKEGQNVTLSCEQNLNHDAMYWYRQDPGQGLRLIYYSQIVNDFQKGDIAEGYSVSREKKESFPLTVTSAQKNPTAFYLCASSSAKGFEQYFGPGTRLTVT.

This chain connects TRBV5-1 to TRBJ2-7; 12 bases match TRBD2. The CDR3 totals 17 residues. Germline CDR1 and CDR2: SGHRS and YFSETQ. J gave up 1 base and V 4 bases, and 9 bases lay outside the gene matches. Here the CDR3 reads CASSLGLAGPYSYEQYF. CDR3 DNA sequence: TGCGCCAGCAGCCTGGGACTAGCGGGTCCCTATTCCTACGAGCAGTACTTC.